This T cell receptor (beta chain) is drawn from a study of T cells in Graves' hyperthyroidism and ophthalmopathy. Study as a whole: It was at initial diagnosis, before any treatment, that peripheral blood was collected.

There are many counts of this clonotype. The CDR3 length is 13 residues. Trimming shortened V by 6 bases and J by 3 bases, and 12 bases separated the two germline ends. Germline assignment: CDR1 MNHEY and CDR2 SMNVEV (reference sequence). Patients aged 18 to 65 had newly diagnosed hyperthyroidism that had lasted under 2 months. Authors of the study amplified TCR beta CDR3 regions from RNA transcripts. The HTBI primer set drove a first-round RT-PCR of the TCR CDR3. Each CDR3 protein is one row after TCRdb ran MiXCR on the multiplex PCR reads. This sample yields hundreds of thousands of distinct CDR3 sequences, of which approximately 15% are seen a single time; 5.8% belongs to the top ten.

The chain is built from TRBV27 and TRBJ2-7; either TRBD1 or TRBD2 may supply D (5 bases each). This clonotype was obtained from a woman aged 25 to 39 with Graves' hyperthyroidism that later progressed to Graves' ophthalmopathy. Specimen: blood. In DNA, the CDR3 is TGTGCCAGCAGGGCACTAGGGGTCTACGAGCAGTACTTC. Its translation is CASRALGVYEQYF.